This T cell receptor beta chain originates from a study of blood T cell repertoires in COVID-19. Overall study: COVID-19 samples collected from the United States, Italy and Spain covered acute and convalescent phases. PBMCs, B-cell-depleted T cells, or T cells were the source of the cDNA or gDNA that made up the material.

In the original analysis: Researchers report that nucleated cell counts were estimated from reference gene primer amplification. TCRdb's table, derived via immunoSEQ multiplex PCR, lists solely in-frame clones and lacks some. The V and J calls and clone size were taken over from that table, and D and trimming were inferred from the DNA. Here the sample spans approximately 59,000 clones, roughly three quarters being singletons. The CDR3 has 17 amino acids. The chain combines TRBV21-1 with TRBJ2-3; TRBD2 is taken as the D call from the table, unchecked against the DNA. TRBV21-1 is annotated as a pseudogene. The sample comprised peripheral blood. This clonotype was obtained from a man aged 80 or over with acute or convalescent COVID-19. The CDR3 reads CASSKALLERGVDTQYF. The DNA for the CDR3 is TGTGCCAGCAGCAAAGCGCTTTTGGAGCGGGGGGTAGATACGCAGTATTTT.